This T cell receptor beta chain appears in the sequencing data of a study of human T cells and chemical hapten exposure. The overall study: Small pooled library volume differences chiefly drove per-sample TCR yield variation.

Individual cDNA molecules (in the library) carried attached unique molecular identifiers. Original analysis: TCRs per sample had a median of about 100,000 and ranged from about 20,000 to 700,000. MiXCR, applied by TCRdb to the 5' RACE reads, yields one record per CDR3 protein. These V and J calls are TCRdb output, not the study's own analysis. This repertoire shows approximately 150,000 distinct CDR3 sequences, 4.1% found once; its top ten account for roughly 1.4%. The study, taken as a whole, reports: DPC sensitization did not alter TCRs above 1 in 1000 frequency.

At least ten counts were recorded for this clonotype. The antigen is unknown. V gave up 3 bases and J gave up 0 bases, with 8 bases separating them. This CDR3 has 13 amino acids. Germline CDR1 and CDR2: DFQATT and SNEGSKA (reference sequence). The template was total RNA from unfractionated whole blood. V and J are TRBV20-1 and TRBJ1-1; no reliable D call. The TCR sequence derives from a female donor in good health. The CDR3 region has the DNA TGCAGTGCTAGGCCGGATTTGAACACTGAAGCTTTCTTT. It yields the protein CSARPDLNTEAFF.